This TCR beta chain originates from a study of blood T cell repertoires in COVID-19. At the level of the study: Sources were T cells, B-cell-depleted T cells, or PBMCs; the material itself was cDNA or gDNA.

Sequencing was performed with immunoSEQ multiplex PCR; in TCRdb, only in-frame clones are kept and a portion is missing. The sample records about 150,000 clones, roughly 90% being singletons. The study drew participants aged roughly 18 to 95 years from 20 to 30 US areas. CDR3 length: 13 residues. From germline, CDR1 is MNHEY and CDR2 SVGAGI. Trimming removed 8 bases from V and 0 bases from J, with 10 bases in between. Sample: PBMCs or T cells enriched from blood (not recorded which). This clonotype was obtained from a woman between 50 and 59 years old who had recovered from COVID-19. The chain employs TRBV6-5 and TRBJ1-1; maybe TRBD1 (5 bases). The CDR3 reads CASRTTMNTEAFF. The CDR3 nucleotides read TGTGCCAGCCGGACAACTATGAACACTGAAGCTTTCTTT.